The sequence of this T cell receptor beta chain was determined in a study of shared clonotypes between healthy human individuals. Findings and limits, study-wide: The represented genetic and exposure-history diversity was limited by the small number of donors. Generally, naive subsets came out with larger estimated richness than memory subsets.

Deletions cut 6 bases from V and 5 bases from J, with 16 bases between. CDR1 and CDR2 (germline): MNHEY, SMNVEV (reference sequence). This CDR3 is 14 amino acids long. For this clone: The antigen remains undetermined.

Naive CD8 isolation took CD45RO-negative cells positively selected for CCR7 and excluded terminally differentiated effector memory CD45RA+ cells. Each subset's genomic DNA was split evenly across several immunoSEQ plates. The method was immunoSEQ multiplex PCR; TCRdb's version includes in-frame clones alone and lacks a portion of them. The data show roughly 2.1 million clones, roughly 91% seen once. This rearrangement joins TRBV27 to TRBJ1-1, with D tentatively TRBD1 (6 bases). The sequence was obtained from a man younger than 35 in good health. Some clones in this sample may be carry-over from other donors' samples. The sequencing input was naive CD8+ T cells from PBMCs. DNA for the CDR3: TGTGCCAGCAGGCGGGGTAAGGGGGTAACTGAAGCTTTCTTT. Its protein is CASRRGKGVTEAFF.